This T cell receptor beta chain was identified in a study of blood T cells in healthy people across ages. Study observations and caveats: Unsorted PBMCs blocked a conclusive comparison of naive and antigen-experienced cells.

This CDR3 region has 15 residues. In germline, CDR1 is MNHEY, CDR2 SVGAGI. A second PCR of about 7 to 12 cycles used a sample-barcoded 5' primer and a J-beta primer mix. From each sample, at least 2.5 million paired-end reads containing CDR3 were obtained. TCRdb reprocessed the 5' RACE reads with MiXCR, giving one entry per CDR3 protein. The sample includes over 1,500,000 distinct CDR3 sequences, roughly 43% of them seen just once. Worth noting for this clonotype: What it binds is not known.

The rearrangement links TRBV6-5 to TRBJ2-5, with a possible D match to TRBD2 (6 bases). The end of the DNA fits TRBJ2-7 better, so the J call may be wrong. The source material was blood. The clonotype was recovered from a human donor in good health. The CDR3 region is CASSYSRRERDEQYF. CDR3 nucleotide sequence: TGTGCCAGCAGTTACTCGAGACGGGAGCGGGACGAGCAGTACTTC.